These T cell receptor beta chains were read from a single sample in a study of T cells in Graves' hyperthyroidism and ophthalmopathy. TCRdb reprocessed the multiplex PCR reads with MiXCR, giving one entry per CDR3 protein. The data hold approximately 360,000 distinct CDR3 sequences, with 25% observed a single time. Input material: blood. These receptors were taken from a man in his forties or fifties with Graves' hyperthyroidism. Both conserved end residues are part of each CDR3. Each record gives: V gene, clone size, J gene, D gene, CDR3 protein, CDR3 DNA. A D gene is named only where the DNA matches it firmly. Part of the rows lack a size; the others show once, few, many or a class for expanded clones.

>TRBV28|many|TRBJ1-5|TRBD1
CASSLGGLNQPQHF
TGTGCCAGCAGTCTAGGGGGCCTCAATCAGCCCCAGCATTTT
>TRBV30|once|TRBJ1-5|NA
CAWSVGSDNQPQHF
TGTGCCTGGAGTGTAGGGTCAGACAATCAGCCCCAGCATTTT
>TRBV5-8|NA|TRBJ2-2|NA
CASPLSIQNTGELFF
TGTGCCAGCCCCTTAAGTATTCAAAACACCGGGGAGCTGTTTTTT
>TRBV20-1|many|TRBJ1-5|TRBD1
CSAATGNSNQPQHF
TGCAGTGCCGCGACAGGGAATAGCAATCAGCCCCAGCATTTT
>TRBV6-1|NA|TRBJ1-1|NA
CASSPRRGVTEAFF
TGTGCCAGCAGTCCGCGTAGGGGAGTAACTGAAGCTTTCTTT
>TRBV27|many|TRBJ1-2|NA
CASSFGRGGNGYTF
TGTGCCAGCAGTTTCGGGAGGGGGGGCAATGGCTACACCTTC
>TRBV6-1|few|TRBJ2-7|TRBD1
CASSLRQGASYEQYF
TGTGCCAGCAGTCTAAGACAGGGCGCCTCCTACGAGCAGTACTTC
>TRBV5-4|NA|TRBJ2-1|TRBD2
CASSWGSRTSGRAGKDEQFF
TGTGCCAGCAGCTGGGGAAGCCGGACTAGCGGGAGGGCCGGTAAAGATGAGCAGTTCTTC
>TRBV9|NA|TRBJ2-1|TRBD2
CASSPLAGDYNEQFF
TGTGCCAGCAGCCCGCTAGCGGGGGACTACAATGAGCAGTTCTTC
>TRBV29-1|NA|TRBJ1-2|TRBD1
CSVGDRDYGYTF
TGCAGCGTTGGCGACAGGGACTATGGCTACACCTTC
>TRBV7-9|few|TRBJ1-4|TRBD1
CASSPGQGVEKLFF
TGTGCCAGCAGCCCGGGACAGGGTGTGGAAAAACTGTTTTTT
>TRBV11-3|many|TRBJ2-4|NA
CASSFEEENIQYF
TGTGCCAGCAGCTTCGAGGAAGAAAACATTCAGTACTTC
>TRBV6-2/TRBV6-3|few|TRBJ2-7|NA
CASDSSGLFDYEQYF
TGTGCCAGCGACAGCAGCGGGCTCTTTGACTACGAGCAGTACTTC
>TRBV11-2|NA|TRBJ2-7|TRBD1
CASSLVTGINYEQYF
TGTGCCAGCAGCTTAGTGACAGGGATTAACTACGAGCAGTACTTC
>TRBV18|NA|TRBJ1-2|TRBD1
CASSPGRGHYGYTF
TGTGCCAGCTCACCGGGCAGGGGGCACTATGGCTACACCTTC
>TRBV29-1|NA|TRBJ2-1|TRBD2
CSVILAGTSEQFF
TGCAGCGTTATCCTAGCGGGAACCAGTGAGCAGTTCTTC
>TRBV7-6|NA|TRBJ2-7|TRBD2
CASSLRSGRDYYEQYF
TGTGCCAGCAGCTTACGCTCGGGACGGGACTACTACGAGCAGTACTTC
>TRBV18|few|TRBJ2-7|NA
CASSPRQDFNRYEQYF
TGTGCCAGCTCACCACGTCAGGACTTCAATCGCTACGAGCAGTACTTC